This T cell receptor beta chain is from a study of cytomegalovirus exposure and HLA in healthy donors. The method was immunoSEQ multiplex PCR; TCRdb's version includes in-frame clones alone and lacks a portion of them. The table shows 150,000 to 200,000 clones, with approximately 87% occurring only once. Trimming removed 3 bases at V and 6 bases at J, with 15 bases between. The V gene's germline CDR1 is SGHTA and CDR2 FQGNSA. The CDR3 totals 14 residues. Sequenced sample: PBMCs. This chain joins TRBV7-2 and TRBJ2-7; D remains unclear. This receptor was identified in a woman aged 30 to 39 in good health and CMV-seronegative. The CDR3 DNA follows: TGTGCCAGCAGCTTTGTCGCCAGCGACGCCGAGCAGTACTTC. Its translation is CASSFVASDAEQYF.